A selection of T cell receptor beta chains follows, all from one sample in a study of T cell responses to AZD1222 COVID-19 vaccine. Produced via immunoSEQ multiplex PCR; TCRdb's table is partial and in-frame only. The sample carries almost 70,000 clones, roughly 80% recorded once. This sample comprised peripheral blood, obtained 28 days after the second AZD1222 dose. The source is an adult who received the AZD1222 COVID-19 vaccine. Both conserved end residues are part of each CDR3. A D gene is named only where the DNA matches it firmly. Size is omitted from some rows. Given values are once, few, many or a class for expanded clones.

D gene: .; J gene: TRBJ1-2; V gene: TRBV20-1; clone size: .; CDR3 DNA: TGCAGTGCTAGTAGGGCGTCCGGGAGGTACACCTTC; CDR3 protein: CSASRASGRYTF
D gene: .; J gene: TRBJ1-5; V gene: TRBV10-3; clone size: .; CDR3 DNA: TGTGCCATCAGACGGGACACAGCACAGCCCCAGCATTTT; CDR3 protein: CAIRRDTAQPQHF
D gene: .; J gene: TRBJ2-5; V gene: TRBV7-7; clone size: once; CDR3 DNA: TGTGCCAGCAGTTACGGACTTGGGTTGGAGACCCAGTACTTC; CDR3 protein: CASSYGLGLETQYF
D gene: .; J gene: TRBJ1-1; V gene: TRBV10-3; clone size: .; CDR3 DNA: TGTGCCATCAGTGAGGGAATAGGAGCTTTCTTT; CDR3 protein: CAISEGIGAFF
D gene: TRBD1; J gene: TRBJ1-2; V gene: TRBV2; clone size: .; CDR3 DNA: TGTGCCAGCAGTGAAGCCGGGACAGGGGATGGCTACACCTTC; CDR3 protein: CASSEAGTGDGYTF
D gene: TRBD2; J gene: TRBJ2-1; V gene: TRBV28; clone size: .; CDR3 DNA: TGTGCCAGCACCCATACGCAGACTAGCGGGTACAATGAGCAGTTCTTC; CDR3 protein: CASTHTQTSGYNEQFF
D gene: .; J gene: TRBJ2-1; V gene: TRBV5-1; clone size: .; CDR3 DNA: TGCGCCAGCAGCTTGTGGGGGGTCTACAATGAGCAGTTCTTC; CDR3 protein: CASSLWGVYNEQFF
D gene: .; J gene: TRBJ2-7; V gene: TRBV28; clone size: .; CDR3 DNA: TGTGCCAGCAGTTTAGCCCTGGGTGAGCAGTACTTC; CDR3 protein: CASSLALGEQYF
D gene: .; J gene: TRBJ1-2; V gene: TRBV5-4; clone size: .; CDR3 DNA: TGTGCCAGCAGCTTGGGGGGACGGAAGATAGGGAACTACACCTTC; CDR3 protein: CASSLGGRKIGNYTF
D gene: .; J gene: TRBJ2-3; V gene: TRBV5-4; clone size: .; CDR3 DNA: TGTGCCAGCAGCGCCCAAACTAGTCTGGATACGCAGTATTTT; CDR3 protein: CASSAQTSLDTQYF
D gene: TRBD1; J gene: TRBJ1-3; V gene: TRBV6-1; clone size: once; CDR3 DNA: TGTGCCAGCAGTGTCGGGACAGGAGCCCCCTCGGGAAACACCATATATTTT; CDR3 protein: CASSVGTGAPSGNTIYF
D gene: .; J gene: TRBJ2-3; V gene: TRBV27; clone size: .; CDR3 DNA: TGTGCCAGCAGGGGGACTTCTAGAGATACGCAGTATTTT; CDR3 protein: CASRGTSRDTQYF
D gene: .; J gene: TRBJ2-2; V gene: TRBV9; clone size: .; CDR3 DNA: TGTGCCAGCAGAAGATCCACCGGGGAGCTGTTTTTT; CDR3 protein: CASRRSTGELFF
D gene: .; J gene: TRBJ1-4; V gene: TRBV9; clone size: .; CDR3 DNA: TGTGCCAGCAGCGAGGGGGGTGAAAAACTGTTTTTT; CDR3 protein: CASSEGGEKLFF
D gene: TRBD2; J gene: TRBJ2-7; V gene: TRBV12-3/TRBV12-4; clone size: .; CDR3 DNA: TGTGCCAGCAGTTTTGCGGGAGACGAGCAGTACTTC; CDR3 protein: CASSFAGDEQYF
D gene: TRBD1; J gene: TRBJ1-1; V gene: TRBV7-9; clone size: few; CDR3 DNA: TGTGCCAGCAGCTTCGGCAGGGGGACGACTGAAGCTTTCTTT; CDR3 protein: CASSFGRGTTEAFF
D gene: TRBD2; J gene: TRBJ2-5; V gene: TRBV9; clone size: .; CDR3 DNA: TGTGCCAGCAGCGTGCTAGCGGGAGGCGAGACCCAGTACTTC; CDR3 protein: CASSVLAGGETQYF
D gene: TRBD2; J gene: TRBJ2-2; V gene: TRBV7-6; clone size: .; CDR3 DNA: TGTGCCAGCAGCTTAGGCCCGGGGGGAATCACCGGGGAGCTGTTTTTT; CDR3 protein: CASSLGPGGITGELFF
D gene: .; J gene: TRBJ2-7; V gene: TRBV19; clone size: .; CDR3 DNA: TGTGCCACCAGGGACGTCTCCTACGAGCAGTACTTC; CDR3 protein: CATRDVSYEQYF
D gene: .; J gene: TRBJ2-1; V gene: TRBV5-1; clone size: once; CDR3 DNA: TGCGCCAGCAGCTCGTCCTCCTACAATGAGCAGTTCTTC; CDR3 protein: CASSSSSYNEQFF
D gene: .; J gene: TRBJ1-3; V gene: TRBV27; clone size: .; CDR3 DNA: TGTGCCAGCAGTTTTCAGGGGCCTGGAAACACCATATATTTT; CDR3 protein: CASSFQGPGNTIYF
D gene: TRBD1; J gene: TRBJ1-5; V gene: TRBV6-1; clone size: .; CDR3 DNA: TGTGCCAGCAGTGAACTCAGGGGGTATCAGCCCCAGCATTTT; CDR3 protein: CASSELRGYQPQHF
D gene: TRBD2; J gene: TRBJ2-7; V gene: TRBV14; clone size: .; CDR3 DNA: TGTGCCAGCAGCCAAAATAGGCTAGCGGGAGAGCAGTACTTC; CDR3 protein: CASSQNRLAGEQYF
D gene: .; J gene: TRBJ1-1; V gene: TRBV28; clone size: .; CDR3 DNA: TGTGCCAGCACCTACAGGGATCGGACTGAAGCTTTCTTT; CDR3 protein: CASTYRDRTEAFF
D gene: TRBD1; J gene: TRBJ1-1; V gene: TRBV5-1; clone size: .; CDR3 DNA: TGCGCCAGCAGACAGGGGGCGGACACTGAAGCTTTCTTT; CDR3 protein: CASRQGADTEAFF
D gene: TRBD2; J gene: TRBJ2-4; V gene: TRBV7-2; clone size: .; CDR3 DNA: TGTGCCAGCAGCCAATGGAGCGGGAGCGGGGCCAAAAACATTCAGTACTTC; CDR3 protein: CASSQWSGSGAKNIQYF
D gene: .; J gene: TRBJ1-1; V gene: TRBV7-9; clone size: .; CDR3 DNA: TGTGCCAGCAGCCCCTCGAACCAGGTAGCTTTCTTT; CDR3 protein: CASSPSNQVAFF
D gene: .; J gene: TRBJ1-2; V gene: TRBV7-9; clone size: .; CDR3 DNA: TGTGCCAGCAGCTTAGCACGTATCGGGTGGCGGGGCTACACCTTC; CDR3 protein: CASSLARIGWRGYTF
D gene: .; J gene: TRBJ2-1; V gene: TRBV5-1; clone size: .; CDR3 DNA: TGCGCCAGCAGCTCGGGCCCTCGGCAGCTCCAACCTAATGAGCAGTTCTTC; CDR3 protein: CASSSGPRQLQPNEQFF
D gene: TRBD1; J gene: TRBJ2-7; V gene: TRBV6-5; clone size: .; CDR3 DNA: TGTGCCAGCAGTAGCACAGGGGGCGCTTCCTACGAGCAGTACTTC; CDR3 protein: CASSSTGGASYEQYF
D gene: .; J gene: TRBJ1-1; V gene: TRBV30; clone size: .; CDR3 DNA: TGTGCCTGGGCCCAAAGGGGTGAAGCTTTCTTT; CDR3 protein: CAWAQRGEAFF
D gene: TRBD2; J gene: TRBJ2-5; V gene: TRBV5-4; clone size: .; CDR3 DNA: TGTGCCAGCAGCCCCACCCAGACTAGCGGCTCCCTCGGGACCCAGTACTTC; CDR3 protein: CASSPTQTSGSLGTQYF
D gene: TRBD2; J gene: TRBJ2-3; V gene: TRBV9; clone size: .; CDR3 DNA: TGTGCCAGCAGCGGGGGACTAGCGGGTGGGCTCACAGATACGCAGTATTTT; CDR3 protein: CASSGGLAGGLTDTQYF
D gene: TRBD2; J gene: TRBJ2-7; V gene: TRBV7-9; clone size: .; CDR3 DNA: TGTGCCAGCAGCTTAACTAGCGACACCTACGAGCAGTACTTC; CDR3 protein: CASSLTSDTYEQYF
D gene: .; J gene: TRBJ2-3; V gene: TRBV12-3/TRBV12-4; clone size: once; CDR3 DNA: TGTGCCAGCAAAACCCTGGATACGCAGTATTTT; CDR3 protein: CASKTLDTQYF
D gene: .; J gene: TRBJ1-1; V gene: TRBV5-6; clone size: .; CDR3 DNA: TGTGCCAGCAGCTTAGGAAGTAACACTGAAGCTTTCTTT; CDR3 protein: CASSLGSNTEAFF
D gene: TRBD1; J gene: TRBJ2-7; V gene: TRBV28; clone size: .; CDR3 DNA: TGTGCCAGCAGTCCCGGGACAGGGGGCCACGAGCAGTACTTC; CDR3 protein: CASSPGTGGHEQYF
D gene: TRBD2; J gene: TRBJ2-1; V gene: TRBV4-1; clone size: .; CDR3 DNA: TGCGCCAGCAGCCAAGAAACTAGCGGGAGGAGTGAGCAGTTCTTC; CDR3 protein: CASSQETSGRSEQFF
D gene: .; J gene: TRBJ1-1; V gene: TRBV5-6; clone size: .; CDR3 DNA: TGTGCCAGCAGCTTGGCGGGGAACACTGAAGCTTTCTTT; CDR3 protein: CASSLAGNTEAFF
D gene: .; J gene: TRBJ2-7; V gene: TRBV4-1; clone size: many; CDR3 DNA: TGCGCCAGCAGCCAAGATCGAGGAGGGATACCCTACGAGCAGTACTTC; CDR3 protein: CASSQDRGGIPYEQYF
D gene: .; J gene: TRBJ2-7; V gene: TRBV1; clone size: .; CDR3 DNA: TGCACCAGCAGCCAACAACCTACCGACAGGGTGCCCTCCTACGAGCAGTACTTC; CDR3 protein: CTSSQQPTDRVPSYEQYF
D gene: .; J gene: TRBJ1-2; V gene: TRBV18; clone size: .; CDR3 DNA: TGTGCCAGCTCACCGCGGGAGGGCTACACCTTC; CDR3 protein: CASSPREGYTF
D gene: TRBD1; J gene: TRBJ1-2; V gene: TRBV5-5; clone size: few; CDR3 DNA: TGTGCCAGCAGCTACCCGACAGGGACGGAGGGCTACACCTTC; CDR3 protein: CASSYPTGTEGYTF
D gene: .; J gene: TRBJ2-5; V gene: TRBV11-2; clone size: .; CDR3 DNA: TGTGCCAGCAGCTTAGTACAAGAGACCCAGTACTTC; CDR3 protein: CASSLVQETQYF
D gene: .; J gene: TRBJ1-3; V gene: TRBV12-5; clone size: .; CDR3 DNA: TGTGCTAGTGGTTTGGTCTCCCCCACCATATATTTT; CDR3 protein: CASGLVSPTIYF
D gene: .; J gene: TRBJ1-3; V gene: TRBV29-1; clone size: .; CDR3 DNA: TGCAGCGCCTCTCTAAGCTCTGGAAACACCATATATTTT; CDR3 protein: CSASLSSGNTIYF
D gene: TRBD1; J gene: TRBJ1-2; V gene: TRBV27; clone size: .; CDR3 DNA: TGTGCCAGCAGTTCGACAGGGGGCGACTATGGCTACACCTTC; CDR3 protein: CASSSTGGDYGYTF
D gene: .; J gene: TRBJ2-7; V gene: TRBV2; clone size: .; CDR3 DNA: TGTGCCAGCAGTGATGTCAGGGTTTCCTACGAGCAGTACTTC; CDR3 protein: CASSDVRVSYEQYF
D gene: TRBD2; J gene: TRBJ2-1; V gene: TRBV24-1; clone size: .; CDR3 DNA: TGTGCCACCAGTGATCGAGGAAGCGGGAGGGTGAGCAATGAGCAGTTCTTC; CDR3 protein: CATSDRGSGRVSNEQFF
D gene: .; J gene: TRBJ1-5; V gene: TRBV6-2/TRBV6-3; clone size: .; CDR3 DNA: TGTGCCAGCAGCCCCCTGGGGGGGCTGAATCAGCCCCAGCATTTT; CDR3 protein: CASSPLGGLNQPQHF